This T cell receptor beta chain is from a study of control samples from healthy donors and cancer patients. V was pared by 2 bases and J by 0 bases, with 13 bases between. This CDR3 is 16 amino acids long. Germline lookup yields CDR1 MNHEY and CDR2 SMNVEV (reference sequence). The repertoire was sequenced with immunoSEQ multiplex PCR; TCRdb's copy has only in-frame clones and lacks some. The sample holds about 86,000 clones, over 90% seen once. The sample consisted of blood. The chain recombines TRBV27 with TRBJ1-1; D is unresolved. The receptor was isolated from a woman aged 25 to 39 in good health. CDR3 protein: CASSLRLPALNTEAFF. CDR3 sequence (DNA): TGTGCCAGCAGTTTACGTCTGCCCGCCTTGAACACTGAAGCTTTCTTT.